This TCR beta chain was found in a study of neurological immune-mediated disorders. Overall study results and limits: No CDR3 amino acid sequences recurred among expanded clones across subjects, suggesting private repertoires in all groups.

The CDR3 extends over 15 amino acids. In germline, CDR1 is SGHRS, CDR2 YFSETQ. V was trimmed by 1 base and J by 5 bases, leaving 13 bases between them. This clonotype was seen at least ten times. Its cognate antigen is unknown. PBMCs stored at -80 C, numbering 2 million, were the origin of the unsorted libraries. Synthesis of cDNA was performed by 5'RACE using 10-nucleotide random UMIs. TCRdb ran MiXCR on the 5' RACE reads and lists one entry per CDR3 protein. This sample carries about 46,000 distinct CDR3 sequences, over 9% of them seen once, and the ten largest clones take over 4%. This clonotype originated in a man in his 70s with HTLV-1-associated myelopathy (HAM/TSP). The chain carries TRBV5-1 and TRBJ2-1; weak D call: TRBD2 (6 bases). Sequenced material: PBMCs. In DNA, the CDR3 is TGCGCCAGCAGCTTGATTTTGGGCGGGGACAATGAGCAGTTCTTC. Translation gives CASSLILGGDNEQFF.